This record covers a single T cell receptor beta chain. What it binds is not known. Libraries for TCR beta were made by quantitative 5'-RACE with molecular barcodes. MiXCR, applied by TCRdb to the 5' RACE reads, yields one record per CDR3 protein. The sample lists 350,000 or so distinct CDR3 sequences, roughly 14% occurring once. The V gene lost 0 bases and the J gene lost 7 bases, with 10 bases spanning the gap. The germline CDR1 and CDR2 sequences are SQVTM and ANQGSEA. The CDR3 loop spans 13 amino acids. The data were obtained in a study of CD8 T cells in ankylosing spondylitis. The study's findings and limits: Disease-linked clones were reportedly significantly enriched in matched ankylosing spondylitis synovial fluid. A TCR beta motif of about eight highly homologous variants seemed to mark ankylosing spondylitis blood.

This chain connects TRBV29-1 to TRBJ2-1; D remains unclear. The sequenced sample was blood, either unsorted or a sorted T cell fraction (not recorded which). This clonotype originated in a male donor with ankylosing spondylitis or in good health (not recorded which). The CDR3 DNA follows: TGCAGCGTTGAAGAGTGGAAGGTTAATGAGCAGTTCTTC. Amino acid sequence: CSVEEWKVNEQFF.